The entry below describes one T cell receptor (beta chain). The V gene's germline CDR1 is LNHDA and CDR2 SQIVND (reference sequence). Deletions cut 7 bases from V and 4 bases from J, with 16 bases between. This CDR3 has 14 residues. The entry originates in a study of T cell responses to AZD1222 COVID-19 vaccine. This table comes from immunoSEQ multiplex PCR, and its TCRdb copy is limited to in-frame clones, with some not included. The data hold about 140,000 clones, with under 95% observed a single time. V is TRBV19 and J is TRBJ1-2, with D tentatively TRBD1 (6 bases). The input for sequencing was peripheral blood, taken on day 0 of AZD1222 vaccination. The receptor's source is an adult in good health. CDR3 region: CASTPIGGSYGYTF. CDR3 sequence (DNA): TGTGCCAGTACCCCAATAGGGGGAAGCTATGGCTACACCTTC.